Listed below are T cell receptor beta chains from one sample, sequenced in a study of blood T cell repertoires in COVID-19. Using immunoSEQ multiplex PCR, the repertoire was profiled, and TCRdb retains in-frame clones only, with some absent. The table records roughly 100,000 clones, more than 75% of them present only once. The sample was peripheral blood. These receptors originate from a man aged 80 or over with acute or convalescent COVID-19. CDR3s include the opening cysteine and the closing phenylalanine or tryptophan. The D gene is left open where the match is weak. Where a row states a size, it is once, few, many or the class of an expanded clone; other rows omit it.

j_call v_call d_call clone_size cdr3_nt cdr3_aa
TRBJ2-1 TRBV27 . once TGTGCCAGCACCGGGGGCTCCTACAATGAGCAGTTCTTC CASTGGSYNEQFF
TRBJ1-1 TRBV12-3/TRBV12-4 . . TGTGCCAGCGGGGCAGCCATGAACACTGAAGCTTTCTTT CASGAAMNTEAFF
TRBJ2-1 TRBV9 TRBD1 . TGTGCCAGCAGCGTACCGGGGACAGGGAGCTCCTACAATGAGCAGTTCTTC CASSVPGTGSSYNEQFF
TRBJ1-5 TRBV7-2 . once TGTGCCAGCAGCTCGTGGGGGGGTCAGCCCCAGCATTTT CASSSWGGQPQHF
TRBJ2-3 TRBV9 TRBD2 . TGTGCCAGCAGCTTCCTGACTAGCGGCACAGATACGCAGTATTTT CASSFLTSGTDTQYF
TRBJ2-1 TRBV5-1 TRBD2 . TGCGCCAGCACGAAAACTAGCGGAAGCTCCTACAATGAGCAGTTCTTC CASTKTSGSSYNEQFF
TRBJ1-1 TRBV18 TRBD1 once TGTGCCAGCTCACCGTACCGAGGACAGGGAAGAGGTTTTAACACTGAAGCTTTCTTT CASSPYRGQGRGFNTEAFF
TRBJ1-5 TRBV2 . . TGTGCCAGCAGGCCCGGGGGGGTTAGCAATCAGCCCCAGCATTTT CASRPGGVSNQPQHF
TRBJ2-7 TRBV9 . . TGTGCCAGCAGCGCGGTGGATGGACAGTACTCCTACGAGCAGTACTTC CASSAVDGQYSYEQYF
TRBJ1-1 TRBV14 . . TGTGCCAGCAGGCCGAATGCGGGTACTGAAGCTTTCTTT CASRPNAGTEAFF
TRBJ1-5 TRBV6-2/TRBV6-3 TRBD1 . TGTGCCAGCAGTTACCTTGGACAGGGAGGGAATCAGCCCCAGCATTTT CASSYLGQGGNQPQHF
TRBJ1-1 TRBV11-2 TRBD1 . TGTGCCAGCAGCCTACCGGGACAGGGCACTGAAGCTTTCTTT CASSLPGQGTEAFF
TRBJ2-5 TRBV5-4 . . TGTGCCAGCAGCCCGACCGGGAAAAAGGGAGAGACCCAGTACTTC CASSPTGKKGETQYF
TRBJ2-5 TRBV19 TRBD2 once TGTGCCAGTAAGGTCGGGGGGTCTACCCAAGAGACCCAGTACTTC CASKVGGSTQETQYF
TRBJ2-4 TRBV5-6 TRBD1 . TGTGCCAGCAACGGACAGGCCGGGGCGGACATTCAGTACTTC CASNGQAGADIQYF
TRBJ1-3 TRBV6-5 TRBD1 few TGTGCCAGCAAGCCGACAGGGGGAAACACCATATATTTT CASKPTGGNTIYF
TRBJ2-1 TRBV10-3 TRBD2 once TGTGCCATCTGGAGGGAGGGGTACAATGAGCAGTTCTTC CAIWREGYNEQFF
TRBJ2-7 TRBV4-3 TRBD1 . TGCGCCAGCAGCCCCGGAGTAGGGACAGGGGCCTACGAGCAGTACTTC CASSPGVGTGAYEQYF
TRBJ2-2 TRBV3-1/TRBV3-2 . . TGTGCCTCGGACGGGGGGCCTACCGGGGAGCTGTTTTTT CASDGGPTGELFF
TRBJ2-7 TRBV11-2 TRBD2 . TGTGCCAGCAGCCCCAGCCGACGGCGGGAGCAGGTCGGCTCCTACGAGCAGTACTTC CASSPSRRREQVGSYEQYF
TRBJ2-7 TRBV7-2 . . TGTGCCAGCAGCTTAGGGGTCCTGAGGGAGCAGTACTTC CASSLGVLREQYF
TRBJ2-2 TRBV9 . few TGTGCCAGCAGCGTAGGCTACAACACCGGGGAGCTGTTTTTT CASSVGYNTGELFF
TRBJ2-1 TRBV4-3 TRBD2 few TGCGCCAGCAGCCAGGGACTAGCGGCCAAAAGGGGGAATGAGCAGTTCTTC CASSQGLAAKRGNEQFF
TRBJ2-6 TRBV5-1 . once TGCGCCAGCAGCTCCCTAGAATACTCTGGGGCCAACGTCCTGACTTTC CASSSLEYSGANVLTF
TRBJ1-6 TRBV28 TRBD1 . TGTGCCAGCACCCTGGGACAGGCTAATTCACCCCTCCACTTT CASTLGQANSPLHF
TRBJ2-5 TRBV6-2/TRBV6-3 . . TGTGCCAGCAGTCCCGGGACACCTAAGACCCAGTACTTC CASSPGTPKTQYF
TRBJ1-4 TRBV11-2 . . TGTGCCAGCAGCTTAGTGCCGGGGGTAGCTAATGAAAAACTGTTTTTT CASSLVPGVANEKLFF
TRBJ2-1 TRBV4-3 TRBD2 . TGCGCCAGCAGCCAAGATGAGGTGGCGGGGGAGGGCGATGAGCAGTTCTTC CASSQDEVAGEGDEQFF